Listed below are T cell receptor beta chains from one sample, sequenced in a study of cytomegalovirus exposure and HLA in healthy donors. TCRdb's copy holds only in-frame clones and misses some; the assay was immunoSEQ multiplex PCR. The data contain under 200,000 clones, roughly 70% of them singletons. Material: PBMCs. The receptor set was obtained from a woman between 25 and 40 years old in good health and CMV-seronegative. Both conserved end residues are part of each CDR3. The order of the fields is V gene, J gene, D gene, clone size, CDR3 protein, CDR3 DNA. The D gene is left open where the match is weak. A row's size may be missing; if present it is once, few, many or a size class.

v_gene: TRBV19; j_gene: TRBJ1-5; d_gene: NA; abundance: NA; CDR3aa: CASSRWEGQPQHF; CDR3nt: TGTGCCAGTAGTCGGTGGGAGGGTCAGCCCCAGCATTTT
v_gene: TRBV27; j_gene: TRBJ2-7; d_gene: NA; abundance: NA; CDR3aa: CASNQGLGPSYEQYF; CDR3nt: TGTGCCAGCAATCAGGGATTAGGGCCTTCCTACGAGCAGTACTTC
v_gene: TRBV7-3; j_gene: TRBJ1-6; d_gene: TRBD1; abundance: NA; CDR3aa: CASSLFGDSYNSPLHF; CDR3nt: TGTGCCAGCAGCTTATTCGGGGACAGCTATAATTCACCCCTCCACTTT
v_gene: TRBV7-3; j_gene: TRBJ2-2; d_gene: TRBD2; abundance: NA; CDR3aa: CASSWGLAGAATGELFF; CDR3nt: TGTGCCAGCAGCTGGGGGCTAGCGGGGGCCGCTACCGGGGAGCTGTTTTTT
v_gene: TRBV2; j_gene: TRBJ1-1; d_gene: TRBD1; abundance: NA; CDR3aa: CASRRGQGARTEAFF; CDR3nt: TGTGCCAGCAGACGCGGACAGGGGGCGCGCACTGAAGCTTTCTTT
v_gene: TRBV7-8; j_gene: TRBJ2-7; d_gene: NA; abundance: NA; CDR3aa: CASSRQVRSYEQYF; CDR3nt: TGTGCCAGCAGCCGACAGGTGCGCTCCTACGAGCAGTACTTC
v_gene: TRBV11-2; j_gene: TRBJ1-4; d_gene: NA; abundance: NA; CDR3aa: CASSKQGLINEKLFF; CDR3nt: TGTGCCAGCAGCAAACAGGGTTTGATTAATGAAAAACTGTTTTTT
v_gene: TRBV13; j_gene: TRBJ2-2; d_gene: NA; abundance: NA; CDR3aa: CASSLDYRTANTGELFF; CDR3nt: TGTGCCAGCAGCTTAGACTATAGGACAGCGAACACCGGGGAGCTGTTTTTT
v_gene: TRBV2; j_gene: TRBJ1-3; d_gene: TRBD1; abundance: few; CDR3aa: CASSRQGGRNTIYF; CDR3nt: TGTGCCAGCAGTCGACAGGGAGGAAGAAACACCATATATTTT
v_gene: TRBV28; j_gene: TRBJ1-2; d_gene: NA; abundance: once; CDR3aa: CASSLRGNYGYTF; CDR3nt: TGTGCCAGCAGTTTACGGGGAAACTATGGCTACACCTTC
v_gene: TRBV28; j_gene: TRBJ2-3; d_gene: TRBD2; abundance: once; CDR3aa: CASSLGGTRADTQYF; CDR3nt: TGTGCCAGCAGTTTGGGGGGGACTAGAGCAGATACGCAGTATTTT
v_gene: TRBV19; j_gene: TRBJ2-7; d_gene: TRBD1; abundance: NA; CDR3aa: CASSPPDRPGQYF; CDR3nt: TGTGCCAGTAGTCCCCCGGACAGGCCGGGTCAGTACTTC
v_gene: TRBV5-1; j_gene: TRBJ2-7; d_gene: NA; abundance: NA; CDR3aa: CASSFTGSEQYF; CDR3nt: TGCGCCAGCAGCTTTACGGGGTCCGAGCAGTACTTC